These T cell receptor beta chains were read from a single sample in a study of CXCR3-negative and CXCR3-positive naive CD8 T cells. TCRdb reprocessed the 5' RACE reads and reports one entry per CDR3 protein, with no DNA. Its table lists 50,000 to 65,000 distinct CDR3 sequences. The sample was naive CXCR3- CD8+ T cells from blood. These TCRs come from a human donor in good health. Some clones in this sample may be carry-over from other donors' samples. Both conserved end residues are part of each CDR3. Fields, in order: J gene, V gene, CDR3 protein.

j_call: TRBJ1-2
v_call: TRBV12-3/TRBV12-4
cdr3_aa: CASSTGAYGYTF

j_call: TRBJ1-6
v_call: TRBV20-1
cdr3_aa: CSAPAGRGGNSPLHF

j_call: TRBJ2-1
v_call: TRBV29-1
cdr3_aa: CSVEGTGIGVVDEQFF

j_call: TRBJ2-3
v_call: TRBV7-8
cdr3_aa: CASSLARETHTDTQYF

j_call: TRBJ1-2
v_call: TRBV29-1
cdr3_aa: CSVRAAGGYGYTF

j_call: TRBJ2-7
v_call: TRBV7-6
cdr3_aa: CASSLGAGPGYEQYF

j_call: TRBJ1-2
v_call: TRBV14
cdr3_aa: CASSQEPGQGILYGYTF

j_call: TRBJ1-1
v_call: TRBV7-3
cdr3_aa: CASSPHGPGTEAFF

j_call: TRBJ2-7
v_call: TRBV5-5
cdr3_aa: CASSSSPGSSYEQYF

j_call: TRBJ2-7
v_call: TRBV6-5
cdr3_aa: CASSYFTSSYEQYF

j_call: TRBJ2-3
v_call: TRBV10-3
cdr3_aa: CAISESRGLRTSTDTQYF